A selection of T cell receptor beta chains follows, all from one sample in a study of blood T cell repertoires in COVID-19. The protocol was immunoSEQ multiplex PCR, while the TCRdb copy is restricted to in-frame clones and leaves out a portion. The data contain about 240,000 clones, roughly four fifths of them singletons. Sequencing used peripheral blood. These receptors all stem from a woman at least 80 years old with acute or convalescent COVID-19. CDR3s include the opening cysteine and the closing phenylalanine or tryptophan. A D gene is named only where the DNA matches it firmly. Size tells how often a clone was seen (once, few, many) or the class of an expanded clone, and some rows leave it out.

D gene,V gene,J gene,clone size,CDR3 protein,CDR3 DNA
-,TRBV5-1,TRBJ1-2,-,CASSPGISGSYGYTF,TGCGCCAGCAGCCCGGGTATCTCAGGGTCCTATGGCTACACCTTC
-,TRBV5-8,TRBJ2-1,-,CASSTRSNEQFF,TGTGCCAGCAGCACCCGCAGCAATGAGCAGTTCTTC
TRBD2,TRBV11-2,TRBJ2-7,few,CASSSRTSGGAGEQYF,TGTGCCAGCAGCTCCCGGACTAGCGGGGGGGCTGGCGAGCAGTACTTC
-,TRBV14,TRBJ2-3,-,CASSQDAGIDTQYF,TGTGCCAGCAGCCAAGATGCAGGGATAGATACGCAGTATTTT
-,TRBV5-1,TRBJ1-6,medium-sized,CASSPDNSPLHF,TGCGCCAGCAGCCCCGATAATTCACCCCTCCACTTT
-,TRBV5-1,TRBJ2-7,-,CASSLAGQGSPYEQYF,TGCGCCAGCAGCTTGGCCGGGCAGGGGTCTCCCTACGAGCAGTACTTC
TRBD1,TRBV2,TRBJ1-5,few,CASAGQGVQPQHF,TGTGCCAGCGCAGGACAGGGGGTCCAGCCCCAGCATTTT
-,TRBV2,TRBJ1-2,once,CASSPWGGDGYTF,TGTGCCAGCAGCCCCTGGGGGGGGGATGGCTACACCTTC
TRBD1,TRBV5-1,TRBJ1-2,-,CASSTLDRAGGYTF,TGCGCCAGCAGCACCCTGGACAGGGCGGGGGGCTACACCTTC
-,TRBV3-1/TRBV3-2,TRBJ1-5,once,CASSQDPSGGQPQHF,TGTGCCAGCAGCCAAGATCCCTCGGGTGGTCAGCCCCAGCATTTT
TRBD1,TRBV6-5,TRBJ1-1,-,CASSYRTGKNTEAFF,TGTGCCAGCAGTTACCGGACAGGAAAGAACACTGAAGCTTTCTTT
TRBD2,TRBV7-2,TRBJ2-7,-,CASSSSASGGGSSYEQYF,TGTGCCAGCAGCTCCTCGGCTAGCGGGGGGGGCAGCTCCTACGAGCAGTACTTC
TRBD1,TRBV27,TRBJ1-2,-,CASSSLQGGHYGYTF,TGTGCCAGCAGTTCATTACAGGGGGGACACTATGGCTACACCTTC
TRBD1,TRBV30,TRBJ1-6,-,CAWSLRTGNNYNSPLHF,TGTGCCTGGAGTCTACGGACAGGGAACAACTATAATTCACCCCTCCACTTT
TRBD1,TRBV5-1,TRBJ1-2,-,CASSGTGTGNYGYTF,TGCGCCAGCAGCGGAACAGGGACAGGGAACTATGGCTACACCTTC
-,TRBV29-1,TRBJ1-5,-,CSVEGGDNQPQHF,TGCAGCGTTGAAGGGGGGGACAATCAGCCCCAGCATTTT
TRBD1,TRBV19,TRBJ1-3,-,CASSIGTGTLGSGNTIYF,TGTGCCAGTAGTATCGGGACAGGCACTTTGGGCTCTGGAAACACCATATATTTT
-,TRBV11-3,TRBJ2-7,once,CASSPGHHSYEQYF,TGTGCCAGCAGCCCGGGACACCACTCCTACGAGCAGTACTTC
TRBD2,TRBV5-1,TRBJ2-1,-,CASSLLAGGVVTYNEQFF,TGCGCCAGCAGCTTGCTAGCGGGGGGGGTTGTGACCTACAATGAGCAGTTCTTC
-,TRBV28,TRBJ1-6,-,CASSLPSGGGSYNSPLHF,TGTGCCAGCAGTTTACCGTCCGGGGGGGGTTCTTATAATTCACCCCTCCACTTT
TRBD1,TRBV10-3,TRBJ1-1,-,CAISEHRGPDTEAFF,TGTGCCATCAGTGAACACAGGGGGCCGGACACTGAAGCTTTCTTT
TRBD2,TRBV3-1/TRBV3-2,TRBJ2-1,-,CASSQRGGGYNEQFF,TGTGCCAGCAGCCAACGCGGGGGTGGTTACAATGAGCAGTTCTTC
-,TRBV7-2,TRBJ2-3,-,CASSFGQKGTDTQYF,TGTGCCAGCAGCTTCGGACAGAAAGGCACAGATACGCAGTATTTT
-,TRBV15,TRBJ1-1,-,CATSLTGGGNTEAFF,TGTGCCACCAGCCTCACGGGGGGTGGGAACACTGAAGCTTTCTTT
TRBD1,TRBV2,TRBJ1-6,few,CASTPQGASSPLHF,TGTGCCAGCACACCTCAGGGGGCCAGTTCACCCCTCCACTTT
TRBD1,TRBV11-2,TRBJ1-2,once,CASSLLGRGPTGYTF,TGTGCCAGCAGCTTATTGGGCAGGGGGCCGACTGGCTACACCTTC
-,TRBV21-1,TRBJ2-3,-,CASSKEVVAGAYTDTQYF,TGTGCCAGCAGCAAGGAGGTTGTAGCGGGGGCCTACACAGATACGCAGTATTTT
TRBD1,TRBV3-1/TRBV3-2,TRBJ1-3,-,CASSPLPGQWTSGNTIYF,TGTGCCAGCAGTCCTCTTCCGGGACAGTGGACCTCTGGAAACACCATATATTTT
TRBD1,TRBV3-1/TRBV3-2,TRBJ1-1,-,CASSQFQGRGTEAFF,TGTGCCAGCAGCCAATTTCAGGGCAGGGGGACTGAAGCTTTCTTT
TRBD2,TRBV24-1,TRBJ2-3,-,CATQGTSPTDTQYF,TGTGCCACCCAAGGGACTAGCCCCACAGATACGCAGTATTTT
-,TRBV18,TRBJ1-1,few,CASSPNHKNTEAFF,TGTGCCAGCTCACCAAACCACAAGAACACTGAAGCTTTCTTT
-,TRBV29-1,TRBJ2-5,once,CSAHGPQETQYF,TGCAGCGCCCATGGCCCCCAAGAGACCCAGTACTTC
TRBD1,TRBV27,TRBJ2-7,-,CASSLPQGSSYEQYF,TGTGCCAGCAGTTTACCACAGGGGTCCTCCTACGAGCAGTACTTC
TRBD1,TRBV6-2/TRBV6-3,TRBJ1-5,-,CASSYSTGTGGPYSNQPQHF,TGTGCCAGCAGTTACTCGACCGGGACAGGGGGACCCTATAGCAATCAGCCCCAGCATTTT
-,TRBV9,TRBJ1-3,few,CASSPVGSSGNTIYF,TGTGCCAGCAGCCCCGTAGGGAGCTCTGGAAACACCATATATTTT
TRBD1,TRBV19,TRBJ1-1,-,CASSIVGQAEAFF,TGTGCCAGTAGTATAGTTGGACAGGCTGAAGCTTTCTTT
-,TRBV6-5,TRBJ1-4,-,CASSFSTGGGEKLFF,TGTGCCAGCAGTTTCTCGACGGGTGGTGGTGAAAAACTGTTTTTT